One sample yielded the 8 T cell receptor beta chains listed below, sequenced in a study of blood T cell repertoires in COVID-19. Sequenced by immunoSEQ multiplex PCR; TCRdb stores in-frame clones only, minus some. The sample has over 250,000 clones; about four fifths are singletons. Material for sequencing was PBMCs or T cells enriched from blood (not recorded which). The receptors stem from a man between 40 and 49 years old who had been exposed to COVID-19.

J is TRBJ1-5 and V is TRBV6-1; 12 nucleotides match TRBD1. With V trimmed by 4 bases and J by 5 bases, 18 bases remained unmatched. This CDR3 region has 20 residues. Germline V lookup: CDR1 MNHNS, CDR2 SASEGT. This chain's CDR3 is CASSVRTGTGGAWRDQPQHF. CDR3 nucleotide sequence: TGTGCCAGCAGTGTCCGCACCGGGACAGGGGGCGCGTGGAGGGATCAGCCCCAGCATTTT.

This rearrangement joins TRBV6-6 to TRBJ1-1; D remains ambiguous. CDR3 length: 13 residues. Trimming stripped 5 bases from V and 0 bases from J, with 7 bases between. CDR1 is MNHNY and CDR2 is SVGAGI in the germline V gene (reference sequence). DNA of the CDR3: TGTGCCAGCAGTGGGCTAATGAACACTGAAGCTTTCTTT. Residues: CASSGLMNTEAFF.

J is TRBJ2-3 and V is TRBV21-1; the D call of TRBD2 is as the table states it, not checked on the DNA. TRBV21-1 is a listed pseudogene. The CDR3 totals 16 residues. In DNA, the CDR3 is TGTGCCAGCAGCAAACAAGAGGGATTAAGCACAGATACGCAGTATTTT. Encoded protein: CASSKQEGLSTDTQYF.

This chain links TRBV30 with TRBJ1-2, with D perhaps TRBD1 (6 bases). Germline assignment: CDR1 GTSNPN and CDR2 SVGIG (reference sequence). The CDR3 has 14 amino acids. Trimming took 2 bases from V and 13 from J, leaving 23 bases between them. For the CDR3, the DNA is TGTGCCTGGAGTCAAGTCCCGGGACATGAACGACGCACCTTC. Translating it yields CAWSQVPGHERRTF.

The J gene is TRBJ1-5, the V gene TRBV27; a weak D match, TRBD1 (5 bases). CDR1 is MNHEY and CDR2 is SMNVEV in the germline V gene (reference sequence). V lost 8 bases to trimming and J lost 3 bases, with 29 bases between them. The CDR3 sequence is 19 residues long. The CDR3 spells CASSEWGVGAREFNQPQHF. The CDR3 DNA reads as TGTGCCAGCTCTGAGTGGGGGGTCGGGGCCCGAGAATTCAATCAGCCCCAGCATTTT.

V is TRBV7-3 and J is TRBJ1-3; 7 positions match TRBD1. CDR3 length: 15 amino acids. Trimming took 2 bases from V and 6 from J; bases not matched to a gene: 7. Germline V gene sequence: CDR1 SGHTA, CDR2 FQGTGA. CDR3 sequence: CASSLGGGSENTIYF. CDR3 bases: TGTGCCAGCAGCTTAGGAGGGGGCTCAGAAAACACCATATATTTT.

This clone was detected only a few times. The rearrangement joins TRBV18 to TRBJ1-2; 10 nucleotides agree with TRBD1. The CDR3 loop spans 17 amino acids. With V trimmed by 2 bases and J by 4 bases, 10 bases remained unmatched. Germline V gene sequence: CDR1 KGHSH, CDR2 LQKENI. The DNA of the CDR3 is TGTGCCAGCTCACCAAGGAATCCGGGACAGGGGAGCTATGGCTACACCTTC. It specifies CASSPRNPGQGSYGYTF.

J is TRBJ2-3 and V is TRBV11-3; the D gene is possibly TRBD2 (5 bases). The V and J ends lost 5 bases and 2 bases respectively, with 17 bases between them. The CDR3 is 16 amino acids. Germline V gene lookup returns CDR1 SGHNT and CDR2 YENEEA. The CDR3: CASSANQRMATDTQYF. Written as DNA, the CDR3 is TGTGCCAGCAGCGCTAACCAGCGGATGGCCACAGATACGCAGTATTTT.